The rows below give T cell receptor beta chains drawn from one sample of a study of T cells in localized non-small cell lung cancer. Profiled with immunoSEQ multiplex PCR; TCRdb holds only in-frame clones, not every one. The data contain around 20,000 clones, about 90% of them singletons. This specimen was peripheral blood, taken before any cancer treatment. These receptors all come from a woman between 35 and 75 years old with stage I lung adenocarcinoma. The CDR3 runs from the conserved cysteine through the conserved F or W. A D gene is named only where the DNA matches it firmly. Not all rows give a size; the values are once, few, many and, for expanded clones, a class.

clone_size: .; v_call: TRBV15; j_call: TRBJ2-1; d_call: .; cdr3_nt: TGTGCCACCAGCAGAGGGGGGCCAAGCTCCTACAATGAGCAGTTCTTC; cdr3_aa: CATSRGGPSSYNEQFF
clone_size: .; v_call: TRBV11-3; j_call: TRBJ2-2; d_call: .; cdr3_nt: TGTGCCAGCAGCTTAGGAGTTGGGGGGCCGGGGACCGGGGAGCTGTTTTTT; cdr3_aa: CASSLGVGGPGTGELFF
clone_size: .; v_call: TRBV28; j_call: TRBJ1-5; d_call: .; cdr3_nt: TGTGCCAGCAGGGGTAGCAATCAGCCCCAGCATTTT; cdr3_aa: CASRGSNQPQHF
clone_size: .; v_call: TRBV11-3; j_call: TRBJ1-2; d_call: .; cdr3_nt: TGTGCCAGCAGCTTAAGTAGGGGGGCCTATGGCTACACCTTC; cdr3_aa: CASSLSRGAYGYTF
clone_size: .; v_call: TRBV11-3; j_call: TRBJ2-1; d_call: .; cdr3_nt: TGTGCCAGCAGCTCCCCAGCGGGCTATCACAATGAGCAGTTCTTC; cdr3_aa: CASSSPAGYHNEQFF
clone_size: .; v_call: TRBV5-1; j_call: TRBJ2-2; d_call: .; cdr3_nt: TGCGCCAGCAGCCCCCGGGACCGTGACACCGGGGAGCTGTTTTTT; cdr3_aa: CASSPRDRDTGELFF
clone_size: .; v_call: TRBV7-2; j_call: TRBJ2-3; d_call: .; cdr3_nt: TGTGCCAGCAGCTTAATGGGTAGCACAGATACGCAGTATTTT; cdr3_aa: CASSLMGSTDTQYF
clone_size: .; v_call: TRBV5-1; j_call: TRBJ1-2; d_call: TRBD1; cdr3_nt: TGCGCCAGCAGCTTAGAGGGGGCGTACTATGGCTACACCTTC; cdr3_aa: CASSLEGAYYGYTF
clone_size: .; v_call: TRBV10-1; j_call: TRBJ2-3; d_call: TRBD2; cdr3_nt: TGCGCCAGCAGTGAGGCTAGCGGGAGCACAGATACGCAGTATTTT; cdr3_aa: CASSEASGSTDTQYF
clone_size: .; v_call: TRBV6-5; j_call: TRBJ1-2; d_call: .; cdr3_nt: TGTGCCAGCAGTTACTCCGGGACTGGCTACACCTTC; cdr3_aa: CASSYSGTGYTF
clone_size: once; v_call: TRBV7-9; j_call: TRBJ2-3; d_call: TRBD2; cdr3_nt: TGTGCCAGCAGCTCCCGGGGGGAATTCACAGATACGCAGTATTTT; cdr3_aa: CASSSRGEFTDTQYF
clone_size: .; v_call: TRBV7-3; j_call: TRBJ2-1; d_call: .; cdr3_nt: TGTGCCAGCAGCTTAGGGGCCGGGTTGCAGTTCTTC; cdr3_aa: CASSLGAGLQFF
clone_size: .; v_call: TRBV7-2; j_call: TRBJ2-3; d_call: .; cdr3_nt: TGTGCCAGCAGCCTCCGCGTAGATACGCAGTATTTT; cdr3_aa: CASSLRVDTQYF
clone_size: .; v_call: TRBV28; j_call: TRBJ2-5; d_call: TRBD2; cdr3_nt: TGTGCCAGCAGTCGACTAGCGGGAGAGACCCAGTACTTC; cdr3_aa: CASSRLAGETQYF
clone_size: .; v_call: TRBV19; j_call: TRBJ1-2; d_call: .; cdr3_nt: TGTGCCAGTAAAGCCTACTATGGCTACACCTTC; cdr3_aa: CASKAYYGYTF
clone_size: .; v_call: TRBV6-6; j_call: TRBJ1-4; d_call: .; cdr3_nt: TGTGCCAGCAAAAACAGGGACTTTAATGAAAAACTGTTTTTT; cdr3_aa: CASKNRDFNEKLFF
clone_size: .; v_call: TRBV30; j_call: TRBJ1-1; d_call: .; cdr3_nt: TGTGCCTGGAGTTCCCTGGTAGGGAACACTGAAGCTTTCTTT; cdr3_aa: CAWSSLVGNTEAFF
clone_size: .; v_call: TRBV4-3; j_call: TRBJ2-1; d_call: .; cdr3_nt: TGCGCCAGCAGCCCGGGCATGGACTCCTACAATGAGCAGTTCTTC; cdr3_aa: CASSPGMDSYNEQFF
clone_size: .; v_call: TRBV11-3; j_call: TRBJ2-3; d_call: .; cdr3_nt: TGTGCCAGCAGCCCCCCGGGATCAGATACGCAGTATTTT; cdr3_aa: CASSPPGSDTQYF
clone_size: .; v_call: TRBV28; j_call: TRBJ2-2; d_call: TRBD2; cdr3_nt: TGTGCCAGCAGTTTAACTAGCGGGACAAACACCGGGGAGCTGTTTTTT; cdr3_aa: CASSLTSGTNTGELFF
clone_size: .; v_call: TRBV13; j_call: TRBJ2-7; d_call: TRBD1; cdr3_nt: TGTGCCAGCAGCTTATCCCCCGGGACAGGGCGTCACTACGAGCAGTACTTC; cdr3_aa: CASSLSPGTGRHYEQYF
clone_size: .; v_call: TRBV5-1; j_call: TRBJ2-3; d_call: .; cdr3_nt: TGCGCCAGCAGCTTGGAAGCGGCATCAGATACGCAGTATTTT; cdr3_aa: CASSLEAASDTQYF
clone_size: few; v_call: TRBV14; j_call: TRBJ1-1; d_call: .; cdr3_nt: TGTGCCAGCAGCCAAGGGATAGGGGACACTGAAGCTTTCTTT; cdr3_aa: CASSQGIGDTEAFF
clone_size: .; v_call: TRBV7-2; j_call: TRBJ2-1; d_call: TRBD2; cdr3_nt: TGTGCCAGCAGCTTAAGGTCTAGCGGGAGGTCCTACAATGAGCAGTTCTTC; cdr3_aa: CASSLRSSGRSYNEQFF
clone_size: .; v_call: TRBV28; j_call: TRBJ1-3; d_call: .; cdr3_nt: TGTGCCAGCAGTCCCTTAGGATCGGATCGAAACACCATATATTTT; cdr3_aa: CASSPLGSDRNTIYF
clone_size: .; v_call: TRBV19; j_call: TRBJ1-5; d_call: .; cdr3_nt: TGTGCCAGTAGTTTAAGAAATCAGCCCCAGCATTTT; cdr3_aa: CASSLRNQPQHF
clone_size: .; v_call: TRBV7-9; j_call: TRBJ2-3; d_call: .; cdr3_nt: TGTGCCAGCAGCTTGTTAGGGGACCGCACAGATACGCAGTATTTT; cdr3_aa: CASSLLGDRTDTQYF
clone_size: .; v_call: TRBV7-2; j_call: TRBJ1-5; d_call: .; cdr3_nt: TGTGCCAGCAGCTTAAGATTGGCAAATCAGCCCCAGCATTTT; cdr3_aa: CASSLRLANQPQHF